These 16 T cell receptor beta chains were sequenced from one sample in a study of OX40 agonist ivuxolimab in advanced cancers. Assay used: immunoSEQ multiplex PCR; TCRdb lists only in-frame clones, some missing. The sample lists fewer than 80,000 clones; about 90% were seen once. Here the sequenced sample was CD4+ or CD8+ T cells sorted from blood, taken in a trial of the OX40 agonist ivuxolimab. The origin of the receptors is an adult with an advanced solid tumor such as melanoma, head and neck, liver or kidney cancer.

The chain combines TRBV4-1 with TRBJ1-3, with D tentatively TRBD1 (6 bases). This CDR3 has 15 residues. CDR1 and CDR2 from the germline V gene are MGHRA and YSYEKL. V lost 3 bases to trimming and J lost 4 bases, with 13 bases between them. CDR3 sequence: CASSHRTESGNTIYF. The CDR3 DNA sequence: TGCGCCAGCAGCCATCGGACAGAGTCCGGAAACACCATATATTTT.

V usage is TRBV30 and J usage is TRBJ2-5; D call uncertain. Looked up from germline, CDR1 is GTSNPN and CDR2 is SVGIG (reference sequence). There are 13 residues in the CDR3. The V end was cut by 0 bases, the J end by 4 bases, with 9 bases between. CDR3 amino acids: CAWSVSSLETQYF. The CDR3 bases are TGTGCCTGGAGTGTAAGCAGCTTAGAGACCCAGTACTTC.

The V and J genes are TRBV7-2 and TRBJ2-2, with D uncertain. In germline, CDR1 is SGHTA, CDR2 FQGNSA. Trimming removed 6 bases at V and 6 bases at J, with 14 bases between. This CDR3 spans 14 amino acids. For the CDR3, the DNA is TGTGCCAGCAGTCCCGATAATTCTGCCGGGGAGCTGTTTTTT. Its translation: CASSPDNSAGELFF.

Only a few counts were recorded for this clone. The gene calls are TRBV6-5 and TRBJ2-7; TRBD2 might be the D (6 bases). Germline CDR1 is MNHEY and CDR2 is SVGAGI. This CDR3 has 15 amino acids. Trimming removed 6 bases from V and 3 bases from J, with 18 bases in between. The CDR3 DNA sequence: TGTGCCAGCAGCCGAACTAGCAGGGCGGGCTACGAGCAGTACTTC. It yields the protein CASSRTSRAGYEQYF.

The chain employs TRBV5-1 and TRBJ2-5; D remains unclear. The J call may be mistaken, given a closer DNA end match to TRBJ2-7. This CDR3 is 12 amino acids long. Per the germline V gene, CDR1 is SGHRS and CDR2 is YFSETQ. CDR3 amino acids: CASSPFGYEQYF. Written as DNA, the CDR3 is TGCGCCAGCAGCCCCTTTGGCTACGAGCAGTACTTC.

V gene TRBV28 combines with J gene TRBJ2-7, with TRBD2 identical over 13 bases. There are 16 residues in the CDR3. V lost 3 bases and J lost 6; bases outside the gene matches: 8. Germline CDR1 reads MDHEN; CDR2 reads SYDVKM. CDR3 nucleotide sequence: TGTGCCAGCAGTTTCGGGACTAGCGGGACCTTGATCGAGCAGTACTTC. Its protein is CASSFGTSGTLIEQYF.

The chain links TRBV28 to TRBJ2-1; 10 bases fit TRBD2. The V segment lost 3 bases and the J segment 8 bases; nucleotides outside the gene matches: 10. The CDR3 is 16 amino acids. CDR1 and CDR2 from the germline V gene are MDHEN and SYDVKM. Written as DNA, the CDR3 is TGTGCCAGCAGTTTCCCTTCTCTAGCGGGAGTGGATGAGCAGTTCTTC. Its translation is CASSFPSLAGVDEQFF.

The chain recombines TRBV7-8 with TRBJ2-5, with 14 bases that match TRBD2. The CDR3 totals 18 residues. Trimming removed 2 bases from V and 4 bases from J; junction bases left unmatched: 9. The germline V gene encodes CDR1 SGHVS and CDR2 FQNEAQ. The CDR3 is CASSLRYGTSGSAETQYF. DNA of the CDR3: TGTGCCAGCAGCTTACGTTATGGGACTAGCGGGAGCGCAGAGACCCAGTACTTC. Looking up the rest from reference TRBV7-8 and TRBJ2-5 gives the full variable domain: GAGVSQSPRYKVAKRGQDVALRCDPISGHVSLFWYQQALGQGPEFLTYFQNEAQLDKSGLPSDRFFAERPEGSVSTLKIQRTQQEDSAVYLCASSLRYGTSGSAETQYFGPGTRLLVL.

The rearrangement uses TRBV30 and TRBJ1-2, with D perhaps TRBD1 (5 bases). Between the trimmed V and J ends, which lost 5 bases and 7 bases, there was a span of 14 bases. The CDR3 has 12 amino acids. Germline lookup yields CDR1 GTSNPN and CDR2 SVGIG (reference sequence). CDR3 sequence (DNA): TGTGCCTGGGGGAACGGGACGCTTGGCTACACCTTC. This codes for CAWGNGTLGYTF.

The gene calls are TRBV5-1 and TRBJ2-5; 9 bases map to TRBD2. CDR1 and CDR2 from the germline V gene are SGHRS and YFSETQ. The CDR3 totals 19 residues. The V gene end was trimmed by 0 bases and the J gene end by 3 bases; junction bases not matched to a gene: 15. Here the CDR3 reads CASSLALIRGRADEETQYF. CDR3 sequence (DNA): TGCGCCAGCAGCTTGGCCCTGATTCGCGGGAGGGCGGATGAAGAGACCCAGTACTTC.

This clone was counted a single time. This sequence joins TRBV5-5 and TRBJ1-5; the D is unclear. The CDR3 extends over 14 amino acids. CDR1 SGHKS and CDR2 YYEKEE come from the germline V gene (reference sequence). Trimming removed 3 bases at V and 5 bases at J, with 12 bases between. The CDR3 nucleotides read TGTGCCAGCAGCTGGGGATTTAGGGATCAGCCCCAGCATTTT. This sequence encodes CASSWGFRDQPQHF. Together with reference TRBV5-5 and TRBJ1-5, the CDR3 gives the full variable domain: DAGVTQSPTHLIKTRGQQVTLRCSPISGHKSVSWYQQVLGQGPQFIFQYYEKEERGRGNFPDRFSARQFPNYSSELNVNALLLGDSALYLCASSWGFRDQPQHFGDGTRLSIL.

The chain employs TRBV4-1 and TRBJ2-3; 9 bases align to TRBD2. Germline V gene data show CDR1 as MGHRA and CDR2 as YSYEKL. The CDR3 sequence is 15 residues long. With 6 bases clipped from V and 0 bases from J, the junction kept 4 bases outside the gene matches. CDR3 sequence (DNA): TGCGCCAGCAGTGGACTAGCGATTAGCACAGATACGCAGTATTTT. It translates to CASSGLAISTDTQYF.

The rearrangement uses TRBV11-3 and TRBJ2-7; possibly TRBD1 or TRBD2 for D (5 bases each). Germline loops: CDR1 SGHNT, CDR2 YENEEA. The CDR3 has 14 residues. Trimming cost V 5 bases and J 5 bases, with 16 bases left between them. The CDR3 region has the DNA TGTGCCAGCAGCCCCGGGACCCCTCCCCACGAGCAGTACTTC. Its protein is CASSPGTPPHEQYF.

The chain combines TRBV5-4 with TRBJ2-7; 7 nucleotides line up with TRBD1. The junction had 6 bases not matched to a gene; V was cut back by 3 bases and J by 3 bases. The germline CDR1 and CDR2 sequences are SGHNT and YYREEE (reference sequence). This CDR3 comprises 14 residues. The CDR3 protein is CASSSGTALYEQYF. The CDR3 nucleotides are TGTGCCAGCAGCTCCGGGACAGCCCTCTACGAGCAGTACTTC.

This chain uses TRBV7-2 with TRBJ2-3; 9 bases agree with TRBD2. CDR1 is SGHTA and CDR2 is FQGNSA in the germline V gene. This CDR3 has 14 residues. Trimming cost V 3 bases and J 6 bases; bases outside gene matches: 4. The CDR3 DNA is TGTGCCAGCAGCTTCCTAGCGGGAACTGATACGCAGTATTTT. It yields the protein CASSFLAGTDTQYF.

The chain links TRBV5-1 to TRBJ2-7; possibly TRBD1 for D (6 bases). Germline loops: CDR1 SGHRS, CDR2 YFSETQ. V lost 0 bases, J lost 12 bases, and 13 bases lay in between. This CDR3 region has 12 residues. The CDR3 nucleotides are TGCGCCAGCAGCTTGGATGAGGGGGATAGGTACTTC. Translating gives CASSLDEGDRYF.